This TCR beta chain was recovered during a study of blood T cell repertoires in COVID-19. At the level of the study: The origin of the acute and convalescent COVID-19 samples was the United States, Italy and Spain.

Repertoires were generated with immunoSEQ multiplex PCR, while TCRdb's copy carries only in-frame clones and drops some. Of 200,000 to 250,000 clones in the sample, roughly 87% were seen once. The CDR3 extends over 13 amino acids. Trimming cost V 5 bases and J 4 bases; bases outside gene matches: 3. CDR1 and CDR2 (germline): MRHNA, SNTAGT. This TCR derives from a woman aged 18-30 years who had recovered from COVID-19. J is TRBJ1-2 and V is TRBV6-4; 8 bases align to TRBD1. Input material: peripheral blood. CDR3 sequence: CASSSGGTYGYTF. CDR3 nucleotide sequence: TGTGCCAGCAGTTCAGGGGGCACCTATGGCTACACCTTC.